A single sample is the source of the 2 T cell receptor beta chains below, sequenced in a study of regulatory T cells in long-lasting Graves disease. Time point indicated: persistent/refractory GD, antithyroid drugs over 5 years with positive TRAb. Following extraction of RNA from PBMCs, that RNA was used to make the TCR library. With iRepertoire HTBI primers and Arm-PCR of CDR3 regions, TCR beta libraries were built. Each CDR3 protein gets one entry after TCRdb re-called the multiplex PCR reads with MiXCR. The sample includes over 350,000 distinct CDR3 sequences, about 20% of them seen just once. This specimen was peripheral blood mononuclear cells (PBMCs), taken when the disease was refractory, from a patient treated with antithyroid drugs. The receptor set was obtained from a female donor with Graves disease.

In this sample, this clonotype turned up many times. The genes are TRBV2 and TRBJ2-7, with D unresolved. The CDR3 loop spans 15 amino acids. Trimming shortened V by 1 base and J by 0 bases, and 10 bases separated the two germline ends. Germline CDR1 is SNHLY and CDR2 is FYNNEI. The CDR3 spells CASSEGPGTSYEQYF. The CDR3 DNA sequence: TGTGCCAGCAGTGAAGGACCGGGCACCTCCTACGAGCAGTACTTC. The whole variable domain, remainder taken from reference TRBV2 and TRBJ2-7, is EPEVTQTPSHQVTQMGQEVILRCVPISNHLYFYWYRQILGQKVEFLVSFYNNEISEKSEIFDDQFSVERPDGSNFTLKIRSTKLEDSAMYFCASSEGPGTSYEQYFGPGTRLTVT.

The rearrangement joins TRBV5-1 to TRBJ1-1; D is possibly TRBD1 (5 bases). V was clipped by 7 bases and J by 2 bases, with 12 bases between them. Germline loops: CDR1 SGHRS, CDR2 YFSETQ. The CDR3 covers 13 residues. CDR3 DNA sequence: TGCGCCAGCTCTGCAGGGACCAACACTGAAGCTTTCTTT. Its translation: CASSAGTNTEAFF. Full variable domain (outside the CDR3, taken from reference TRBV5-1 and TRBJ1-1): KAGVTQTPRYLIKTRGQQVTLSCSPISGHRSVSWYQQTPGQGLQFLFEYFSETQRNKGNFPGRFSGRQFSNSRSEMNVSTLELGDSALYLCASSAGTNTEAFFGQGTRLTVV.